The subject of this entry is one T cell receptor (beta chain). Its antigen is currently unknown. This sample is part of a study of T cell responses to AZD1222 COVID-19 vaccine. Findings and limits, study-wide: Of the AZD1222 recipients, only 5 to 7 were seropositive at baseline. Spike-specific TCR breadth and depth both grew after two AZD1222 doses. All repertoire sampling was performed exclusively after the peak T cell response. Among the donors, most were white British and more were female, and clonal diversity was possibly underestimated.

Here immunoSEQ multiplex PCR was the method, and the copy in TCRdb shows in-frame clones only, minus some. This table has 25,000 to 35,000 clones, 93% appearing once. V was shortened by 1 base and J by 0 bases, with 6 bases between the two germline ends. The length of the CDR3 is 14 residues. Looked up from germline, CDR1 is MNHEY and CDR2 is SVGEGT. This specimen consisted of peripheral blood, obtained on day 0 of AZD1222 vaccination. The clonotype originates from an adult in good health. The chain has TRBV6-2 or TRBV6-3 and TRBJ1-1; weak D call: TRBD1 (5 bases). Here the CDR3 reads CASSYWGVNTEAFF. The CDR3, as DNA: TGTGCCAGCAGTTACTGGGGGGTGAACACTGAAGCTTTCTTT.